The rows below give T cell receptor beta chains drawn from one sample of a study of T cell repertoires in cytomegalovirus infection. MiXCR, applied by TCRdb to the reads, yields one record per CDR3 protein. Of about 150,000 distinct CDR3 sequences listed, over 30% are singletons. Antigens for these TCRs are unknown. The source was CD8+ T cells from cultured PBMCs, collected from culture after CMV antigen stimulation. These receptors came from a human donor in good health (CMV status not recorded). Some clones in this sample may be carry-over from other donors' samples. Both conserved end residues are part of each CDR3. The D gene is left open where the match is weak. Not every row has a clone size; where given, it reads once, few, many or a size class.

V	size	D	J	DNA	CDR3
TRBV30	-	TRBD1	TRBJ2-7	TGTGCCTGGAGCCCGGACAGGGGGCGAGGGGAGCAGTACTTC	CAWSPDRGRGEQYF
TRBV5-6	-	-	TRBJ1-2	TGTGCCAGCAGACCAGGGAGCTATGGCTACACCTTC	CASRPGSYGYTF
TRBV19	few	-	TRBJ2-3	TGTGCCAGTAGTAGAGGTCTGGGCACAGATACGCAGTATTTT	CASSRGLGTDTQYF
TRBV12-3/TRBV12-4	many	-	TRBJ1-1	TGTGCCAGCAGACAGGGAGGGGGTACTGAAGCTTTCTTT	CASRQGGGTEAFF
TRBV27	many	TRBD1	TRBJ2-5	TGTGCCAGCAGTGACAGGGGTGAGGAGACCCAGTACTTC	CASSDRGEETQYF
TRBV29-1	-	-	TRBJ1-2	TGCAGCGCCCCGACAGCTAACTATGGCTACACCTTC	CSAPTANYGYTF
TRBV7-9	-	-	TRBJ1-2	TGTGCCAGCAGCCCTTACTCTACGGGGATTTACTATGGCTACACCTTC	CASSPYSTGIYYGYTF
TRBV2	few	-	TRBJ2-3	TGTGCCAGCAATGATGGACTCCGTACCGATACGCAGTATTTT	CASNDGLRTDTQYF
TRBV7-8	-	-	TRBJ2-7	TGTGCCAGCAGCTTAGCCTCCGGGAGGCAGTACTTC	CASSLASGRQYF
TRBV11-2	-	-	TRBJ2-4	TGTGCCAGCAGCTTAGCCGCGGGTTTAGCCAAAAACATTCAGTACTTC	CASSLAAGLAKNIQYF
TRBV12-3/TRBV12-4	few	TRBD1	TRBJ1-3	TGTGCCAGCAGCCCACAGGGGTTCTCTGGAAACACCATATATTTT	CASSPQGFSGNTIYF
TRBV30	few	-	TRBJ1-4	TGTGCCTGGAGTGTCGAATGGGGGCATAATGAAAAACTGTTTTTT	CAWSVEWGHNEKLFF
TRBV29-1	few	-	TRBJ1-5	TGCAGCGTTAAAACGCGGGGTGGAATTCATCAGCCCCAGCATTTT	CSVKTRGGIHQPQHF
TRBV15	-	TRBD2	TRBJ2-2	TGTGCCACCAGCAGAGATCGTAGCGGGGGGCTGGGCGGGGAGCTGTTTTTT	CATSRDRSGGLGGELFF
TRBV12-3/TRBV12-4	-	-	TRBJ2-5	TGTGCCAGCAGTTTAGCGAACAGGGAGCTGGCGACCCAGTACTTC	CASSLANRELATQYF